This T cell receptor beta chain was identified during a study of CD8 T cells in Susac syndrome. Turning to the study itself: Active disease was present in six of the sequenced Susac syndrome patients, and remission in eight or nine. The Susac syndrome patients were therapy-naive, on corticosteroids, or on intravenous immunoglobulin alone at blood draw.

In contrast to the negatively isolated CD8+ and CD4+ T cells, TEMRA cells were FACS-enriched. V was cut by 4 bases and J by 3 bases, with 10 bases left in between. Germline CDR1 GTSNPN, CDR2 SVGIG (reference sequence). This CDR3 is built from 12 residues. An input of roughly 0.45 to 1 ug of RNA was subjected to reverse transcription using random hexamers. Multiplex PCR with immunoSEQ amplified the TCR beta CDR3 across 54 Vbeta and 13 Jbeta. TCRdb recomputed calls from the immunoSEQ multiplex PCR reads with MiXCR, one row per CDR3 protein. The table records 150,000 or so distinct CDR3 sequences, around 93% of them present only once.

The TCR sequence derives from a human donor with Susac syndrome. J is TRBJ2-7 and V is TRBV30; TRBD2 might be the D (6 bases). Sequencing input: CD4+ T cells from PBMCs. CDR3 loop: CAWIDGSYEQYF. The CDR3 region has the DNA TGTGCCTGGATAGACGGGAGCTACGAGCAGTACTTC.